The source of this T cell receptor (beta chain) is a study of PD-L1 blockade in urothelial cancer. Turning to the study itself: Male sex and bladder-origin urothelial cancer were recorded for about 90% of the roughly 30 patients. When blood samples were assessed, the median T cell count was about 140,000. Chemotherapy regimens numbering 0 to 3 had been given to patients.

The CDR3 has 14 residues. J lost 2 bases, V lost 10 bases, and 7 bases had no gene match. CDR1 is MDHEN, CDR2 SYDVKM, per germline. Synthetic TCR analog templates were spiked into all PCRs individually. Measured with immunoSEQ multiplex PCR; TCRdb has only the in-frame clones, and not every one. The data contain tens of thousands of clones, more than 75% of them singletons. Time point specified: peripheral blood 6 weeks after treatment start. The sample here was PBMCs, taken around atezolizumab (anti-PD-L1) treatment. The sequence was obtained from a man in his fifties or sixties with urothelial cancer. This rearrangement joins TRBV28 to TRBJ2-2; 7 nucleotides match TRBD2. This CDR3 is CATWGGLNTGELFF. Here the CDR3 DNA reads TGTGCCACGTGGGGGGGTCTAAACACCGGGGAGCTGTTTTTT.